The T cell receptor (beta chain) described here comes from a study of blood T cell repertoires in COVID-19 (dated by TCRdb to 2018 to 2021). For the wider study: Samples from collaborators originated in the United States, Italy and Spain and spanned both the acute and convalescent phases of COVID-19. Subjects who had been exposed to COVID-19, were actively infected with it, or had recovered from it provided the deeply sampled blood TCRbeta repertoires that made up the dataset. HLA class I and class II types, where available, came from metadata supplied by the sample provider rather than from assay-based typing. The material from the prospective study consisted of cDNA or gDNA derived from T cells, B-cell-depleted T cells, or PBMCs. The sample metadata nearly always contained a de-identified subject ID, COVID-19 status, age in years and sex. The repertoires were released in a freely available public database meant as a resource for research on the immune response to SARS-CoV-2. The samples were drawn from two sources: the first 160 participants of the ongoing ImmuneRACE study, and 1,000 to 1,500 subjects contributed by 6 global collaborators. What the authors observed across the whole study: How much clinical and demographic metadata was included differed by source and by participant, and the metadata was provided uncurated.

One collaborating source in Seattle enrolled patients while the patients were actively infected and followed the patients over time throughout the course of disease. The collaborating institutions used their own protocols to collect whole blood in K2EDTA tubes. For TCRbeta analysis, collaborators shipped samples as frozen whole blood, isolated PBMCs, or DNA extracted from either of those sample types. TCRbeta CDR3 regions were amplified from genomic DNA using the immunoSEQ Assay, a bias-controlled multiplex PCR. The original pipeline was this. The number of nucleated cells in each sample was estimated from the amplification of reference gene primers within the assay. To quantify the absolute abundance of each unique TCRbeta CDR3 rearrangement, sequence reads were collapsed and filtered. For each sample, productive Simpson clonality was calculated as the square root of Simpson's diversity index across productive rearrangements. TCRdb retrieved this table from immuneACCESS and kept in-frame rearrangements only. Not all clones are present; in checked studies, unresolved V genes account for under half, and no reason is known for the remainder. The DNA was the basis for D and trimming; V, J and clone size are from that table. The table for this sample lists roughly 70,000 clones; approximately 86% of them were counted only once. The ten largest clones represent about 5.7% of the sample.

A few counts support this clone. Its antigen is not yet known. No much larger clone is present one base from it, and per-base qualities are unavailable. The sequenced sample was peripheral blood. This TCR was sampled from a man older than 75 with COVID-19, enrolled during active disease.

The CDR3 corresponds to CASSLAGSALWFF. The DNA is TGTGCCAGCAGCTTAGCCGGGTCCGCCCTTTGGTTCTTT. The V gene is TRBV7-2 and the J gene is TRBJ1-1; no confident D gene assignment can be made. A distance of 16 bases separates the germline ends of V and J, which lose 0 bases and 14 bases respectively. The cysteine opens and the phenylalanine closes a CDR3 of 13 amino acids. Only the CDR3 portion is preserved as DNA: 39 bases, with reading frame beginning at the first base. From a lookup of the germline V gene, CDR1 and CDR2 are SGHTA and FQGNSA.